One sample yielded the 18 T cell receptor beta chains listed below, sequenced in a study of shared clonotypes between healthy human individuals. Libraries were prepared by immunoSEQ multiplex PCR; TCRdb keeps only in-frame clonotypes and omits some of them. The sample carries under 1,100,000 clones, roughly 80% recorded once. Material for sequencing was memory CD4+ T cells sorted from blood. The sample's subset: CD45RA-negative fraction. The receptors come from a man aged 18 to 29 in good health.

V usage is TRBV18 and J usage is TRBJ1-5; D is undetermined. The V gene lost 6 bases and the J gene lost 6 bases, with 15 bases spanning the gap. CDR1 is KGHSH and CDR2 is LQKENI in the germline V gene. This CDR3 has 14 residues. The DNA of the CDR3 is TGTGCCAGCTCCCCCAGCACCTGGGGTCAGCCCCAGCATTTT. Its protein is CASSPSTWGQPQHF. Combining the CDR3 with reference TRBV18 and TRBJ1-5 gives the whole variable domain NAGVMQNPRHLVRRRGQEARLRCSPMKGHSHVYWYRQLPEEGLKFMVYLQKENIIDESGMPKERFSAEFPKEGPSILRIQQVVRGDSAAYFCASSPSTWGQPQHFGDGTRLSIL.

The chain has TRBV9 and TRBJ2-1; the D gene could be TRBD1 or TRBD2 (5 bases each). Looked up from germline, CDR1 is SGDLS and CDR2 is YYNGEE. This CDR3 contains 14 residues. Trimming took off 3 bases at V and 6 bases at J, with 13 bases between the two ends. The DNA of the CDR3 is TGTGCCAGCAGCGCCCGGGACCTCGCCAATGAGCAGTTCTTC. This encodes CASSARDLANEQFF.

Regarding this clone: This sample also contains other DNA sequences that code for the same CDR3. The chain has TRBV30 and TRBJ1-4, with 7 bases fitting TRBD1. J gave up 8 bases and V 3 bases, and 6 bases lay outside the gene matches. The CDR3 is 13 residues long. Germline loops: CDR1 GTSNPN, CDR2 SVGIG (reference sequence). As DNA, the CDR3 is TGTGCCTGGAGCGTCGTCAGGGGGGAAAAACTGTTTTTT. Encoded protein: CAWSVVRGEKLFF.

This clone was seen a single time. This chain connects TRBV5-1 to TRBJ2-1; 8 bases are a match to TRBD2. V shed 6 bases and J 4 bases; nucleotides not matched to a gene: 6. In germline, CDR1 is SGHRS, CDR2 YFSETQ. This CDR3 comprises 14 residues. The CDR3 DNA reads as TGCGCCAGCACTCCGGGGGGGCGGTACAATGAGCAGTTCTTC. Its translation is CASTPGGRYNEQFF.

The CDR3 here is CASLGTGELFF. Here the CDR3 DNA reads TGTGCCAGCCTGGGCACCGGGGAGCTGTTTTTT. The V call is TRBV2, the J call TRBJ2-2, with unresolved D. Germline-derived CDR1 and CDR2 are SNHLY and FYNNEI. This CDR3 comprises 11 residues. Trimming took off 8 bases at V and 4 bases at J, with 5 bases between the two ends.

The chain employs TRBV10-3 and TRBJ1-4; no definite D call. Trimming removed 3 bases from V and 7 bases from J, with 6 bases in between. Germline CDR1 ENHRY, CDR2 SYGVKD. There are 12 residues in the CDR3. The CDR3 DNA follows: TGTGCCATCAGTGAAACCATTGAAAAACTGTTTTTT. Translation: CAISETIEKLFF.

V gene TRBV7-8 combines with J gene TRBJ2-4; 7 positions match TRBD2. CDR3 length equals 13 residues. The V gene end was trimmed by 6 bases and the J gene end by 9 bases; junction bases not matched to a gene: 8. The germline gives CDR1 SGHVS, CDR2 FQNEAQ. CDR3 nucleotide sequence: TGTGCCAGCAGGGGGAGGGGAGGGAGCATTCAGTACTTC. It specifies CASRGRGGSIQYF.

The chain has TRBV7-8 and TRBJ2-3; 12 positions agree with TRBD2. V lost 5 bases to trimming and J lost 1 base; unmatched junction nucleotides: 10. Per germline, CDR1 SGHVS and CDR2 FQNEAQ. This CDR3 is built from 18 residues. CDR3 in amino acids: CASSETSGRWMGTDTQYF. Written as DNA, the CDR3 is TGTGCCAGCAGCGAAACTAGCGGGAGGTGGATGGGCACAGATACGCAGTATTTT. The variable domain in full, with the rest retrieved from reference TRBV7-8 and TRBJ2-3, is GAGVSQSPRYKVAKRGQDVALRCDPISGHVSLFWYQQALGQGPEFLTYFQNEAQLDKSGLPSDRFFAERPEGSVSTLKIQRTQQEDSAVYLCASSETSGRWMGTDTQYFGPGTRLTVL.

The J gene is TRBJ2-7, the V gene TRBV19, with 7 bases lining up with TRBD1. Trimming at V came to 5 bases and at J to 5 bases, leaving 6 bases not matched to a gene. CDR3 length: 13 residues. Germline V gene sequence: CDR1 LNHDA, CDR2 SQIVND (reference sequence). CDR3: CASSLQGRHEQYF. DNA of the CDR3: TGTGCCAGTAGTTTACAGGGGCGGCACGAGCAGTACTTC.

CDR3 residues: CAWRSQGNQPQHF. The CDR3 coding sequence is TGTGCCTGGAGGAGTCAGGGCAATCAGCCCCAGCATTTT. V and J are TRBV30 and TRBJ1-5; no firm D call. Looked up from germline, CDR1 is GTSNPN and CDR2 is SVGIG (reference sequence). The CDR3 has 13 amino acids. Trimming took off 3 bases at V and 2 bases at J, with 8 bases between the two ends.

This clone has a single count. The chain uses TRBV5-1 and TRBJ2-7; D call uncertain. Germline values: CDR1 SGHRS, CDR2 YFSETQ. Trimming left V 0 bases short and J 7 bases short, with 11 bases between. This CDR3 is built from 13 residues. CDR3 loop: CASSLGSRLEQYF. As DNA, the CDR3 is TGCGCCAGCAGCTTGGGATCCAGGTTGGAGCAGTACTTC.

This clone showed up just once. The sample contains more than one DNA sequence encoding this CDR3. The V call is TRBV29-1, the J call TRBJ2-7; unclear D gene. The CDR3 runs to 11 residues. Germline CDR1 and CDR2: SQVTM and ANQGSEA. V lost 6 bases to trimming and J lost 0 bases, with 6 bases between them. The CDR3 DNA sequence: TGCAGCGTAAGGGACTCCTACGAGCAGTACTTC. Its translation: CSVRDSYEQYF.

The gene calls are TRBV5-4 and TRBJ2-1; 9 bases line up with TRBD2. CDR1 and CDR2 from the germline V gene are SGHNT and YYREEE (reference sequence). CDR3 length: 16 residues. Trimming at V came to 3 bases and at J to 1 base, leaving 5 bases not matched to a gene. The chain's CDR3 is CASSSASGDSYNEQFF. In DNA form, the CDR3 reads TGTGCCAGCAGCTCTGCTAGCGGGGATTCCTACAATGAGCAGTTCTTC.

The rearrangement uses TRBV7-9 and TRBJ1-3, with 8 bases identical to TRBD1. The J segment lost 4 bases and the V segment lost 5 bases, leaving 4 bases of the junction unmatched. Per germline, CDR1 SEHNR and CDR2 FQNEAQ (reference sequence). The CDR3 length is 14 residues. The CDR3 here is CASSPGTGGNTIYF. The CDR3 bases are TGTGCCAGCAGCCCAGGGACAGGCGGAAACACCATATATTTT.

With regard to this clone: The same CDR3 is also encoded by other DNA sequences in this sample. V usage is TRBV7-2 and J usage is TRBJ1-5; D remains ambiguous. This CDR3 region has 12 residues. Trimming pared 3 bases from V and 3 bases from J, leaving 3 bases between. The germline V gene has CDR1 SGHTA and CDR2 FQGNSA. In DNA, the CDR3 is TGTGCCAGCAGCTTCTTCAATCAGCCCCAGCATTTT. It is translated as CASSFFNQPQHF.

This clone appeared a single time. J is TRBJ2-5 and V is TRBV11-3; 14 positions agree with TRBD2. J lost 5 bases, V lost 1 base, and 6 bases had no gene match. CDR1 and CDR2 from the germline V gene are SGHNT and YENEEA. The CDR3 contains 17 residues. The CDR3 is CASSLGGLAGGVETQYF. The CDR3 nucleotides read TGTGCCAGCAGCTTAGGAGGACTAGCGGGAGGTGTGGAGACCCAGTACTTC.

The chain recombines TRBV6-1 with TRBJ2-3; 8 bases map to TRBD1. V was clipped by 10 bases and J by 1 base; unmatched bases: 7. There are 14 residues in the CDR3. The germline gives CDR1 MNHNS, CDR2 SASEGT. The CDR3 sequence: CAMRQGRGTDTQYF. The CDR3 nucleotides read TGTGCCATGAGACAGGGGCGAGGCACAGATACGCAGTATTTT.

The rearrangement joins TRBV18 to TRBJ2-1; weak D call: TRBD1 (6 bases). Trimming pared 5 bases from V and 10 bases from J, leaving 12 bases between. The CDR3 totals 12 residues. Looked up from germline, CDR1 is KGHSH and CDR2 is LQKENI. For the CDR3, the DNA is TGTGCCAGCTCATCCCAGGGGTGGGAGCAGTTCTTC. The encoded protein is CASSSQGWEQFF.